This T cell receptor (beta chain) is drawn from a study of T cell responses to AZD1222 COVID-19 vaccine. Whole-study results and caveats: Spike-specific TCR breadth and depth both grew after two AZD1222 doses. The study reported that nearly half of spike-specific TCRs target unmutated variant regions. In a largely white British group with more females than males, clonal diversity was possibly underestimated. Seropositive AZD1222 recipients at baseline numbered only five or six.

Assay used: immunoSEQ multiplex PCR; TCRdb lists only in-frame clones, some missing. The sample consists of under 140,000 clones, about 94% of them appearing once. The CDR3 contains 13 residues. Germline V lookup: CDR1 MNHEY, CDR2 SVGAGI. V dropped 2 bases and J dropped 6 bases, with 10 bases sitting between them. In regard to this clone: The antigen remains undetermined.

The chain has TRBV6-5 and TRBJ1-2, with D tentatively TRBD1 (5 bases). The origin of this receptor is an adult who received the AZD1222 COVID-19 vaccine. Material: peripheral blood, obtained 28 days after the second AZD1222 dose. The CDR3 nucleotides read TGTGCCAGCAGTTACGGGGGGATTGATGGCTACACCTTC. It yields the protein CASSYGGIDGYTF.